Each of the 11 T cell receptor beta chains below was sequenced from the same sample in a study of T cell clonality in common variable immunodeficiency. Study-wide results and caveats: Fewer deletions and N-nucleotide insertions were reportedly seen in common variable immunodeficiency TCR beta sequences.

No antigens are known for them. Measured with immunoSEQ multiplex PCR; TCRdb has only the in-frame clones, and not every one. The table records about 26,000 clones without singletons, the ten largest covering 4%. The source material was peripheral blood mononuclear cells. These receptor sequences come from a human donor with common variable immunodeficiency.

This clone was counted between two and nine times. The sequence runs out 3 residues before the end of the CDR3; the remainder is reconstructed from the germline J gene. The gene calls are TRBV18 and TRBJ1-2; 12 bases are shared with TRBD1. The germline V gene has CDR1 KGHSH and CDR2 LQKENI. The CDR3 consists of 16 residues. CDR3: CASSPTGTGGLGGYTF. The covered CDR3 bases are TGTGCCAGCTCACCAACCGGGACAGGGGGCTTGGGCGGC.

A remark on this clone: The CDR3 end lies 3 residues beyond the end of the read and is filled in from the germline J gene. The chain combines TRBV23-1 with TRBJ2-1; 9 bases line up with TRBD1. TRBV23-1 is labeled an ORF, and its function is uncertain. The CDR3 sequence is 19 residues long. V lost 0 bases to trimming and J lost 6 bases; unmatched junction nucleotides: 15. The CDR3 bases that were read are TGCGCCAGCAGTCAATCTCACTCAACCGGGACAGGGACGGTCAATGAG. It yields the protein CASSQSHSTGTGTVNE. The CDR3 in full is CASSQSHSTGTGTVNEQFF.

In its sample, this clone was seen many times. From the germline J gene comes the end of the CDR3, since the read stops 3 residues before it. V and J are TRBV12-3 or TRBV12-4 and TRBJ2-7, with 7 nucleotides matching TRBD1. V was pared by 6 bases and J by 0 bases, with 5 bases of the junction left unmatched. The CDR3 length is 14 residues. The CDR3 sequence is CASSPRQGSYEQYF. The CDR3 bases that were read are TGTGCCAGCAGCCCTCGACAGGGCTCCTACGAG.

On this clone: The CDR3 goes on 3 residues after the read ends, and that part is filled in from the germline J gene. The V call is TRBV18, the J call TRBJ2-1, with D perhaps TRBD2 (6 bases). The CDR3 runs to 15 residues. Germline values: CDR1 KGHSH, CDR2 LQKENI. V was pared by 3 bases and J by 8 bases, with 17 bases between. The CDR3: CASSPGGATYDEQFF. CDR3 DNA, as far as it was read: TGTGCCAGCTCACCGGGGGGAGCCACGTATGATGAG.

In this sample, this clone turned up many times. The CDR3 end lies 3 residues beyond the end of the read and is filled in from the germline J gene. The chain has TRBV19 and TRBJ2-3; D is possibly TRBD1 (6 bases). With 5 bases removed from V and 7 bases from J, the gap between germline ends came to 19 bases. The V gene's germline CDR1 is LNHDA and CDR2 SQIVND (reference sequence). This CDR3 has 15 residues. The DNA read from the CDR3 is TGTGCCAGTAGTCCCGACAGGCCCGCGAGGAATACG. Encoded protein: CASSPDRPARNT. In full, the CDR3 reads CASSPDRPARNTQYF.

This clone was seen only a few times. The read gets to within 3 residues of the CDR3 end, and the germline J gene fills in the rest. The V and J genes are TRBV5-1 and TRBJ2-7; maybe TRBD1 (5 bases). Trimming left V 5 bases short and J 3 bases short, with 21 bases between. From germline, CDR1 is SGHRS and CDR2 YFSETQ. CDR3 length: 16 amino acids. Here the CDR3 reads CASRQDLSPSFYEQYF. The CDR3 bases that were read are TGCGCCAGCAGACAGGACCTCTCACCTTCCTTCTACGAG. The whole variable domain, filled in from reference TRBV5-1 and TRBJ2-7, reads KAGVTQTPRYLIKTRGQQVTLSCSPISGHRSVSWYQQTPGQGLQFLFEYFSETQRNKGNFPGRFSGRQFSNSRSEMNVSTLELGDSALYLCASRQDLSPSFYEQYFGPGTRLTVT.

The sample holds many counts of this clone. The read ends 3 residues before the CDR3 terminus; that terminus is restored from the germline J gene. The V call is TRBV29-1, the J call TRBJ1-2; D unresolved. CDR1 and CDR2 from the germline V gene are SQVTM and ANQGSEA. V shed 7 bases and J shed 6 bases, with 9 bases lying between them. CDR3 length: 10 residues. The CDR3 spells CSAVRDGYTF. The sequenced CDR3 bases are TGCAGCGCCGTTAGAGATGGC.

This clone was seen ten or more times. The CDR3 goes on 3 residues after the read ends, and that part is filled in from the germline J gene. J is TRBJ2-5 and V is TRBV30; D ambiguous. The CDR3 has 15 residues. The germline V and J ends were trimmed by 3 bases and 1 base, with 15 bases remaining between them. The germline gives CDR1 GTSNPN, CDR2 SVGIG (reference sequence). The CDR3 bases that were read are TGTGCCTGGAGCGCCGTCGGTTTCGCCCAAGAGACC. This encodes CAWSAVGFAQET. In full, the CDR3 is CAWSAVGFAQETQYF.

This clone was seen more than once but under ten times. CDR3 protein: CASSKQRRGVNEQYF. The CDR3 DNA, read in part, is TGTGCCAGCAGCAAACAAAGGAGAGGGGTGAACGAG. The chain links TRBV11-2 to TRBJ2-7; D possibly uses TRBD1 or TRBD2 (5 bases each). With the read ending 3 residues before the CDR3 end, the germline J gene is used to fill in that end. The germline V and J ends were trimmed by 5 bases and 5 bases, with 19 bases remaining between them. Germline loops: CDR1 SGHAT, CDR2 FQNNGV. The CDR3 runs to 15 residues. The entire variable domain, with the rest obtained from reference TRBV11-2 and TRBJ2-7, is as follows: EAGVAQSPRYKIIEKRQSVAFWCNPISGHATLYWYQQILGQGPKLLIQFQNNGVVDDSQLPKDRFSAERLKGVDSTLKIQPAKLEDSAVYLCASSKQRRGVNEQYFGPGTRLTVT.

This clone showed up just a few times. Coverage ceases 3 residues before the CDR3 finishes, and the germline J gene fills in the end. The chain links TRBV7-9 to TRBJ2-5; no reliable D call. Germline CDR1 SEHNR, CDR2 FQNEAQ (reference sequence). The V end lost 5 bases, the J end lost 7 bases, and 17 bases lay between the germline ends. CDR3 length: 14 amino acids. The DNA read from the CDR3 is TGTGCCAGCAGCCCACGGGTGCCCGCGAGGACC. As protein: CASSPRVPART. The complete CDR3 sequence is CASSPRVPARTQYF.

A word on this clone: The read terminates 3 residues before the CDR3 end, so the remaining end is supplied by the germline J gene. J is TRBJ2-3 and V is TRBV7-2, with a possible D match to TRBD1 (6 bases). The CDR3 spans 13 residues. Germline V gene sequence: CDR1 SGHTA, CDR2 FQGNSA. The V and J ends lost 1 base and 6 bases respectively, with 8 bases between them. The CDR3 sequence is CASSLDREDTQYF. CDR3 DNA, as far as it was read: TGTGCCAGCAGCTTAGACAGGGAGGATACG.